Presented here are 22 T cell receptor beta chains from one specimen sequenced in a study of blood T cell repertoires in COVID-19. Sequencing used immunoSEQ multiplex PCR; TCRdb keeps in-frame clones, though not all of them. Seen here are around 37,000 clones, roughly 87% observed once, and the top ten hold 20%. Material for sequencing was peripheral blood. The receptors here all came from a man aged 55 to 70 with acute or convalescent COVID-19.

V usage is TRBV5-1 and J usage is TRBJ2-1, with TRBD2 identical over 13 bases. The CDR3 extends over 15 amino acids. V shed 3 bases, J shed 10 bases, and the junction held 7 bases outside the gene matches. From germline, CDR1 is SGHRS and CDR2 YFSETQ. CDR3: CASSWGTSGDGEQFF. In DNA form, the CDR3 reads TGCGCCAGCAGCTGGGGGACTAGCGGGGACGGGGAGCAGTTCTTC.

The chain combines TRBV18 with TRBJ2-2; D is unclear. Trimming shortened V by 4 bases and J by 8 bases, and 20 bases separated the two germline ends. The V gene's germline CDR1 is KGHSH and CDR2 LQKENI. The CDR3 extends over 16 amino acids. The CDR3 coding sequence is TGTGCCAGCTCACGTCTGATCGCCACCCCCAGGGGGGAGCTGTTTTTT. Translating gives CASSRLIATPRGELFF.

The chain joins TRBV28 to TRBJ2-1; TRBD1 matches 8 bases. V shed 4 bases, J shed 14 bases, and the junction held 4 bases outside the gene matches. CDR1 and CDR2 (germline): MDHEN, SYDVKM. There are 11 residues in the CDR3. The CDR3 bases are TGTGCCAGCAGTTACGGACAGGGAGAGTTCTTC. Its protein is CASSYGQGEFF.

The genes are TRBV24-1 and TRBJ2-1; 7 bases map to TRBD1. V lost 3 bases and J lost 10; bases outside the gene matches: 11. Germline V gives CDR1 KGHDR, CDR2 SFDVKD. There are 15 residues in the CDR3. The DNA of the CDR3 is TGTGCCACCAGTGATCTTGCTGGGGACAGCCCCGAGCAGTTCTTC. It is translated as CATSDLAGDSPEQFF.

This sequence joins TRBV7-9 and TRBJ1-1; TRBD1 agrees at 7 bases. The CDR3 spans 15 residues. V lost 5 bases and J lost 1; bases outside the gene matches: 7. CDR1 SEHNR and CDR2 FQNEAQ come from the germline V gene (reference sequence). CDR3 DNA: TGTGCCAGCAGCGCACCGGGACAGACGAACACTGAAGCTTTCTTT. It yields the protein CASSAPGQTNTEAFF.

The chain recombines TRBV28 with TRBJ1-4; no reliable D call. Germline V gene lookup returns CDR1 MDHEN and CDR2 SYDVKM. The length of the CDR3 is 14 residues. Trimming stripped 8 bases from V and 8 bases from J, with 18 bases between. The CDR3 here is CASGSSGSQEKLFF. In DNA, the CDR3 is TGTGCCAGCGGCTCCAGTGGGAGTCAGGAAAAACTGTTTTTT.

The chain couples TRBV6-5 to TRBJ1-5; D is possibly TRBD1 (6 bases). Germline CDR1 MNHEY, CDR2 SVGAGI. The CDR3 is 15 amino acids. V was shortened by 4 bases and J by 7 bases, with 17 bases between the two germline ends. As DNA, the CDR3 is TGTGCCAGCAGTTCGATGGGGGGGGGCTTCCAGCCCCAGCATTTT. As protein: CASSSMGGGFQPQHF.

The chain combines TRBV10-1 with TRBJ2-1; 7 nucleotides match TRBD2. The CDR3 has 14 amino acids. Germline CDR1 and CDR2: WNHNN and SYGVQD (reference sequence). J gave up 5 bases and V 10 bases, and 11 bases lay outside the gene matches. The CDR3 is CATKGGIGNNEQFF. The CDR3 coding sequence is TGCGCCACCAAGGGAGGGATTGGCAACAATGAGCAGTTCTTC.

The chain recombines TRBV19 with TRBJ2-2, with 9 bases lining up with TRBD2. V lost 8 bases to trimming and J lost 3 bases; unmatched junction nucleotides: 7. The CDR3 is made up of 15 amino acids. CDR1 and CDR2 (germline): LNHDA, SQIVND (reference sequence). The CDR3 loop is CASSLAGYDTGELFF. DNA for the CDR3: TGTGCCAGTTCTCTAGCGGGGTACGACACCGGGGAGCTGTTTTTT.

This chain links TRBV4-1 with TRBJ2-1; D is undetermined. CDR3 length: 15 amino acids. The V gene's germline CDR1 is MGHRA and CDR2 YSYEKL. Between the trimmed V and J ends, which lost 4 bases and 0 bases, there was a span of 10 bases. The CDR3 nucleotides are TGCGCCAGCAGCCGCTTTTCGAGCTCCTACAATGAGCAGTTCTTC. Translated: CASSRFSSSYNEQFF.

The rearrangement uses TRBV12-5 and TRBJ2-7; D might be TRBD2 (6 bases). This CDR3 spans 16 amino acids. Germline-derived CDR1 and CDR2 are LGHNT and FRNRAP. Trimming took off 7 bases at V and 3 bases at J, with 22 bases between the two ends. This CDR3 is CASVVWASDGVYEQYV. DNA for the CDR3: TGTGCTAGTGTGGTGTGGGCTAGCGACGGGGTCTACGAGCAGTACGTC.

The V and J genes are TRBV6-6 and TRBJ2-3; TRBD2 matches 7 bases. This CDR3 contains 15 residues. The junction had 7 bases not matched to a gene; V was cut back by 6 bases and J by 1 base. Looked up from germline, CDR1 is MNHNY and CDR2 is SVGAGI (reference sequence). Written as DNA, the CDR3 is TGTGCCAGCAGCCTCCCTAGCGGTGGCACAGATACGCAGTATTTT. Protein sequence: CASSLPSGGTDTQYF.

CDR3 coding DNA: TGCAGCGTTGAAGATAGGACTAGCGGGAGTACAGATACGCAGTATTTT. It codes for CSVEDRTSGSTDTQYF. The chain links TRBV29-1 to TRBJ2-3, with 13 bases aligning to TRBD2. This CDR3 comprises 16 residues. From germline, CDR1 is SQVTM and CDR2 ANQGSEA. J lost 3 bases, V lost 0 bases, and 3 bases had no gene match.

This clone was counted once. The J gene is TRBJ1-1, the V gene TRBV20-1; D perhaps matches TRBD1 (5 bases). V was clipped by 5 bases and J by 9 bases, with 10 bases between them. CDR3 size: 10 residues. Germline CDR1 reads DFQATT; CDR2 reads SNEGSKA (reference sequence). CDR3 region: CSAGGFQAFF. In DNA form, the CDR3 reads TGCAGTGCTGGGGGGTTTCAAGCTTTCTTT.

This chain connects TRBV19 to TRBJ1-1; D is ambiguous. V shed 3 bases and J shed 7 bases, with 12 bases lying between them. There are 13 residues in the CDR3. CDR1 is LNHDA and CDR2 is SQIVND in the germline V gene (reference sequence). DNA for the CDR3: TGTGCCAGTAGTATCCCCGAACAAGTTGAAGCTTTCTTT. Protein: CASSIPEQVEAFF.

Only one count was recorded for this clone. The CDR3 DNA reads TGTGCCAGCAGCACGGTCGACAGGGCAGATACGCAGTATTTT. Residues: CASSTVDRADTQYF. The chain recombines TRBV5-8 with TRBJ2-3; 7 bases match TRBD1. The V gene end was trimmed by 4 bases and the J gene end by 4 bases; junction bases not matched to a gene: 6. The CDR3 is 14 residues long. Germline assignment: CDR1 SGHTS and CDR2 YDEGEE.

V and J are TRBV18 and TRBJ1-1; 8 bases agree with TRBD1. J gave up 7 bases and V 2 bases, and 6 bases lay outside the gene matches. This CDR3 has 14 residues. Germline V gene data show CDR1 as KGHSH and CDR2 as LQKENI. DNA of the CDR3: TGTGCCAGCTCACCAGACAGGGGCCGGGGTGAAGCTTTCTTT. It specifies CASSPDRGRGEAFF.

This clone was recorded once. The chain has TRBV7-2 and TRBJ1-2; perhaps TRBD1 as D (6 bases). CDR3 length: 15 residues. CDR1 SGHTA and CDR2 FQGNSA come from the germline V gene. Deletions cut 5 bases from V and 3 bases from J, with 16 bases between. CDR3 sequence (DNA): TGTGCCAGCAGCCCCCAAAGGGGGGGCTACTATGGCTACACCTTC. This codes for CASSPQRGGYYGYTF.

The rearrangement uses TRBV15 and TRBJ1-2; tentative D call: TRBD1 (5 bases). V lost 1 base and J lost 8, with 17 bases in between. Per the germline V gene, CDR1 is LNHNV and CDR2 is YYDKDF (reference sequence). The CDR3 has 15 amino acids. CDR3 loop: CATSRGGTETHGYTF. Here the CDR3 DNA reads TGTGCCACCAGCAGAGGGGGGACTGAGACCCACGGCTACACCTTC. The variable domain in full, with the rest retrieved from reference TRBV15 and TRBJ1-2, is DAMVIQNPRYQVTQFGKPVTLSCSQTLNHNVMYWYQQKSSQAPKLLFHYYDKDFNNEADTPDNFQSRRPNTSFCFLDIRSPGLGDTAMYLCATSRGGTETHGYTFGSGTRLTVV.

The chain couples TRBV19 to TRBJ1-3; 7 nucleotides align to TRBD1. Losses at the gene ends were 3 bases for V and 3 bases for J; bases not matched to a gene: 8. Germline lookup yields CDR1 LNHDA and CDR2 SQIVND (reference sequence). CDR3 length: 16 amino acids. CDR3 in DNA: TGTGCCAGTAGTATTTCAGGGGGACAGCGTGGAAACACCATATATTTT. Translating it yields CASSISGGQRGNTIYF.

CDR3 loop: CASSPVRGGTGELFF. The CDR3 region has the DNA TGTGCCAGCAGCCCCGTGAGGGGAGGGACCGGGGAGCTGTTTTTT. The chain joins TRBV3-1 (or the pseudogene TRBV3-2) to TRBJ2-2; 7 bases are shared with TRBD2. The CDR3 spans 15 residues. Per germline, CDR1 LGHDT and CDR2 YNNKEL (reference sequence). The J segment lost 5 bases and the V segment lost 4 bases, leaving 7 bases of the junction unmatched.

The gene calls are TRBV10-3 and TRBJ2-1; TRBD2 agrees at 7 bases. Losses at the gene ends were 0 bases for V and 4 bases for J; bases not matched to a gene: 3. The CDR3 contains 15 residues. Germline CDR1 ENHRY, CDR2 SYGVKD. The CDR3 DNA follows: TGTGCCATCAGTGAGTCAGCGGGGCTTTACAATGAGCAGTTCTTC. Amino acid sequence: CAISESAGLYNEQFF.